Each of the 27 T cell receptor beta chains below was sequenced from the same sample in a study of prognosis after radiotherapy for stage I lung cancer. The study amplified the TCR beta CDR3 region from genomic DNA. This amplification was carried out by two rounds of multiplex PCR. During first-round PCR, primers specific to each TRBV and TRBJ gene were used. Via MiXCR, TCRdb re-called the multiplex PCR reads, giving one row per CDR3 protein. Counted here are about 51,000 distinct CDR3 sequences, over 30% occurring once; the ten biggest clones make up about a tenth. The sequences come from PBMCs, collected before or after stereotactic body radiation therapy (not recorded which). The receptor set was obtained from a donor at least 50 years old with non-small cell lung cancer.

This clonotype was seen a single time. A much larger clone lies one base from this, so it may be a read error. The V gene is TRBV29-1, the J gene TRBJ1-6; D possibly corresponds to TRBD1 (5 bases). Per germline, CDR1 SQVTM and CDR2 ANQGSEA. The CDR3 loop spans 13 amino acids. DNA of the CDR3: TGCAGCGCTGCCGCGGGGGTGGATTCACCCATCCACTTT. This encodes CSAAAGVDSPIHF.

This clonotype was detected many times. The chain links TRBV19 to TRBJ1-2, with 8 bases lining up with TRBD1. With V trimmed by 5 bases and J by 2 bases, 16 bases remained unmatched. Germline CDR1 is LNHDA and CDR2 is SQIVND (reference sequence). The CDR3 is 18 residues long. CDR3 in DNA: TGTGCCAGTAGTCTACGTCAGGGCGGGACAGGAGCGAACTATGGCTACACCTTC. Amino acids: CASSLRQGGTGANYGYTF.

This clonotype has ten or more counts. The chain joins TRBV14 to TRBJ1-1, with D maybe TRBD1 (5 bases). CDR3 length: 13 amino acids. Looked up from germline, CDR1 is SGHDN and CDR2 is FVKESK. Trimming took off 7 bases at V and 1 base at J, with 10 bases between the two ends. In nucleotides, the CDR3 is TGTGCCAGCACCTGGGACGCGAACACTGAAGCTTTCTTT. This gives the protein CASTWDANTEAFF.

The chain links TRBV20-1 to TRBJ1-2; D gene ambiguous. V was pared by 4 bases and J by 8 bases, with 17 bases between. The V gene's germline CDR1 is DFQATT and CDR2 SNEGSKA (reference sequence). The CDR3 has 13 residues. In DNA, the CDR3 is TGCAGTGCTATATCACGTGGGAGAGAGGGCTACACCTTC. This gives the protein CSAISRGREGYTF.

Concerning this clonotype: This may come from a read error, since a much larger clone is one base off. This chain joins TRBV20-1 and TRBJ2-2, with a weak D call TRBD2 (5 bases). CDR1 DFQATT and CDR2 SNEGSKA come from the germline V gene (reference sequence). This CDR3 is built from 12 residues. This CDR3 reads CSAKQETGELVF. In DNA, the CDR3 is TGCAGTGCTAAGCAGGAGACCGGGGAGCTGGTTTTT.

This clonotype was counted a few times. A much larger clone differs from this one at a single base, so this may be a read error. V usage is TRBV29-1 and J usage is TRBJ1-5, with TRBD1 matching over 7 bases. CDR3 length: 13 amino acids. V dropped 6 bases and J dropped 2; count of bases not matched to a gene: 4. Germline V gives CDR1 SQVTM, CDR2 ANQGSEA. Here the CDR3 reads CSVGTVGNQPQHF. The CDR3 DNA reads TGCAGCGTCGGGACAGTGGGCAATCAGCCCCAGCATTTT.

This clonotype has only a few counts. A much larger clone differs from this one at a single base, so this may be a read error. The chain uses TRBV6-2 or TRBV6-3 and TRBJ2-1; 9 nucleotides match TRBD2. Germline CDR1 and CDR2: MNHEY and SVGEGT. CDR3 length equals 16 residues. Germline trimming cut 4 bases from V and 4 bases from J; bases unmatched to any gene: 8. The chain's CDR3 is CASSSVRLAAYNEQFF. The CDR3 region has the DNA TGTGCCAGCAGTTCAGTGAGACTAGCGGCATACAATGAGCAGTTCTTC.

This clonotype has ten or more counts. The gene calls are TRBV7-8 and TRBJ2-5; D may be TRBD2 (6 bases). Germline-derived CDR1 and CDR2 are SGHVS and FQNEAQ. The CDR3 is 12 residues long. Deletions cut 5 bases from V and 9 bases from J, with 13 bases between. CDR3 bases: TGTGCCAGCAGCGCCGGGACTGGGGCCCAGTACTTC. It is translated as CASSAGTGAQYF.

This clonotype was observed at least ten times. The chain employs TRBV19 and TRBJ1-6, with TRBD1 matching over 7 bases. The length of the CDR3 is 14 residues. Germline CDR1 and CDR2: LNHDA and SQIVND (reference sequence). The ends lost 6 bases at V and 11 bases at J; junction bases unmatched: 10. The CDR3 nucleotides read TGTGCCAGTAGGCGCACGACAGGGACGGCACCCCTCCACTTT. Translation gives CASRRTTGTAPLHF.

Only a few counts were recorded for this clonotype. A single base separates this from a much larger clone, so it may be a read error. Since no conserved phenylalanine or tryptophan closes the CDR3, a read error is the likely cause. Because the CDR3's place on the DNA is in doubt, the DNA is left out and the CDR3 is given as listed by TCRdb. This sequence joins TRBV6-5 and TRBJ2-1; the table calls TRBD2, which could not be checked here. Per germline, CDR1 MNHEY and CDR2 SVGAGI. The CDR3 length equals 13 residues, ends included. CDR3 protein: CASSSYPTSGAVV.

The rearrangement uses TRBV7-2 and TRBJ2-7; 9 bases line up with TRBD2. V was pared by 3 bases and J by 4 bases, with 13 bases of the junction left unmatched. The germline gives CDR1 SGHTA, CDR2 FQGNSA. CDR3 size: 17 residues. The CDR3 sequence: CASSFATGAGGLYEQYF. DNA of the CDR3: TGTGCCAGCAGCTTCGCGACAGGAGCGGGAGGATTGTACGAGCAGTACTTC.

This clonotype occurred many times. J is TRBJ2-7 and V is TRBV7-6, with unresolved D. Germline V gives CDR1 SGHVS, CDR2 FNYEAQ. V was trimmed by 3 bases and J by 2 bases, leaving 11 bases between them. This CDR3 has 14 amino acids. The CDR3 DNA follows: TGTGCCAGCAGCTTGGGCAGTCCCCCCTACGAGCAGTACTTC. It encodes CASSLGSPPYEQYF. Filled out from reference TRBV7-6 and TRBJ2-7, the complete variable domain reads GAGVSQSPRYKVTKRGQDVALRCDPISGHVSLYWYRQALGQGPEFLTYFNYEAQQDKSGLPNDRFSAERPEGSISTLTIQRTEQRDSAMYRCASSLGSPPYEQYFGPGTRLTVT.

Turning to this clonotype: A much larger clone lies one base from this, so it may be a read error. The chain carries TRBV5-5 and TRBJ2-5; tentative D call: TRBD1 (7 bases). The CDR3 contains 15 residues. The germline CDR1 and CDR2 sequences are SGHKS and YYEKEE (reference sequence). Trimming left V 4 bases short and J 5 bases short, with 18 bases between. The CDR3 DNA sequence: TGTGCCAGCAGCCGGGGGACAGTGGTCTGGGAGACCCAGTACTTC. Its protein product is CASSRGTVVWETQYF. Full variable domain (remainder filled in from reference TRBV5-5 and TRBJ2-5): DAGVTQSPTHLIKTRGQQVTLRCSPISGHKSVSWYQQVLGQGPQFIFQYYEKEERGRGNFPDRFSARQFPNYSSELNVNALLLGDSALYLCASSRGTVVWETQYFGPGTRLLVL.

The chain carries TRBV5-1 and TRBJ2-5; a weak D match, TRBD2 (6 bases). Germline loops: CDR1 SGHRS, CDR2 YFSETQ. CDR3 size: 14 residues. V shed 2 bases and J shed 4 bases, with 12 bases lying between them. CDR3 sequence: CASSLGGEVETQYF. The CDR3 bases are TGCGCCAGCAGCTTAGGCGGGGAGGTAGAGACCCAGTACTTC.

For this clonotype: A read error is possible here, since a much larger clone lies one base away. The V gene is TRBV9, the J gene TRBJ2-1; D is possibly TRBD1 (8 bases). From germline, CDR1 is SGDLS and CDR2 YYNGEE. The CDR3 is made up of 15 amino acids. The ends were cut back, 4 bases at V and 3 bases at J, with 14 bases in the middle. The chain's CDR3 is CASSTGGVFYNEQFF. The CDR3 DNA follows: TGTGCCAGCAGCACAGGGGGGGTCTTCTACAATGAGCAGTTCTTC.

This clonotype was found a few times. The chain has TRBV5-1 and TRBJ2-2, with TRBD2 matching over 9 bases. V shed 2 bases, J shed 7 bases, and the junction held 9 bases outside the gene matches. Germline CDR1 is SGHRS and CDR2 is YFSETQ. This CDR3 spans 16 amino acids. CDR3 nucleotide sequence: TGCGCCAGCAGCTTATCTAGCGGGATTGGTATCGGGGAGCTGTTTTTT. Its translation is CASSLSSGIGIGELFF.

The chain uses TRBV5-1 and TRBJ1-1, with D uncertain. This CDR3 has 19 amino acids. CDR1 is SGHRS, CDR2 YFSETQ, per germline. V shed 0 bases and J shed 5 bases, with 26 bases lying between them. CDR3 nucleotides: TGCGCCAGCAGCTTGGCCCGTTCGGGGTGCCCGGGTAGTTTGACTGAAGCTTTCTTT. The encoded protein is CASSLARSGCPGSLTEAFF. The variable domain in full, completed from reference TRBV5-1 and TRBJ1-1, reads KAGVTQTPRYLIKTRGQQVTLSCSPISGHRSVSWYQQTPGQGLQFLFEYFSETQRNKGNFPGRFSGRQFSNSRSEMNVSTLELGDSALYLCASSLARSGCPGSLTEAFFGQGTRLTVV.

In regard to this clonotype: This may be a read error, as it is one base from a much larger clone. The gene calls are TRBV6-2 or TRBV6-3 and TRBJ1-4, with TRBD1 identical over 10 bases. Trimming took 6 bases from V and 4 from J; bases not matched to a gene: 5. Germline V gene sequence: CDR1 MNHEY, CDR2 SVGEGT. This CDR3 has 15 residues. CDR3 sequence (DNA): TGTGCCAGCAGGGACAGGGGGATGGTTAATGAAAAACTGTTTTTT. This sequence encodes CASRDRGMVNEKLFF.

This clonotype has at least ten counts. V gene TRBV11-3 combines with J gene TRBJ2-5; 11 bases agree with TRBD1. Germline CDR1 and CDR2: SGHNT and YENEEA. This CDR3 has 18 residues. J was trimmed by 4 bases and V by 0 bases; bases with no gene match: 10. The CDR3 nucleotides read TGTGCCAGCAGCTTAGATTGGACGGGGACAGGGGGACGAGAGACCCAGTACTTC. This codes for CASSLDWTGTGGRETQYF.

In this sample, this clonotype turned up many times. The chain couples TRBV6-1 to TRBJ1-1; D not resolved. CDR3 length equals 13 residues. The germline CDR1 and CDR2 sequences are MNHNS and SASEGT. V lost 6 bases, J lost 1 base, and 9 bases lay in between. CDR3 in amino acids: CASRHLQNTEAFF. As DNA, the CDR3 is TGTGCCAGCAGGCACTTACAGAACACTGAAGCTTTCTTT.

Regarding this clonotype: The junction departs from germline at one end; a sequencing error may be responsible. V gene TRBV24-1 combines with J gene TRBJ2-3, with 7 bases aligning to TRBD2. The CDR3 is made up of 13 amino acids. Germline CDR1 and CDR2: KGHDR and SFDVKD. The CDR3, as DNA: TGTGCCACTAGTGTCAGGCGGGAGGATACGCAGTATTTT. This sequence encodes CATSVRREDTQYF.

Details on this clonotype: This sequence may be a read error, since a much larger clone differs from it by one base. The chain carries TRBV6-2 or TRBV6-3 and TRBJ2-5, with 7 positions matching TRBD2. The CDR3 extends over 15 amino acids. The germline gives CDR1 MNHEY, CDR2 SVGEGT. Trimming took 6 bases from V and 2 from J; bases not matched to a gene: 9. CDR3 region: CASSPPGGWQETQYF. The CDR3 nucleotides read TGTGCCAGCAGCCCCCCCGGGGGGTGGCAAGAGACCCAGTACTTC.

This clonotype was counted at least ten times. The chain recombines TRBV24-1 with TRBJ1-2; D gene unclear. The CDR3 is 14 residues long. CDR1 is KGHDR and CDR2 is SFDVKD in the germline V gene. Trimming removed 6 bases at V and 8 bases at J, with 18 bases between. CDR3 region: CATSSPRPQEGYTF. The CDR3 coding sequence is TGTGCCACCAGTTCCCCCCGGCCTCAGGAGGGCTACACCTTC.

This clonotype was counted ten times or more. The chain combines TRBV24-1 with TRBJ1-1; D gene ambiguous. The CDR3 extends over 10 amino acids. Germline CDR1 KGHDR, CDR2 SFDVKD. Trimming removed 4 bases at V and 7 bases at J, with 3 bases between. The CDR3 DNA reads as TGTGCCACCAGTGAACTTGAAGCTTTCTTT. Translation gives CATSELEAFF.

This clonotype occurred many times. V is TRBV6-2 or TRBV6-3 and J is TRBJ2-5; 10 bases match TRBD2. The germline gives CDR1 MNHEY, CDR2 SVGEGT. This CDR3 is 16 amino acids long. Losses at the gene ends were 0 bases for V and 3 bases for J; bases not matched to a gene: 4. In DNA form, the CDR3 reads TGTGCCAGCAGTTACTCGAGTAGCGGGAGGAAAGAGACCCAGTACTTC. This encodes CASSYSSSGRKETQYF.

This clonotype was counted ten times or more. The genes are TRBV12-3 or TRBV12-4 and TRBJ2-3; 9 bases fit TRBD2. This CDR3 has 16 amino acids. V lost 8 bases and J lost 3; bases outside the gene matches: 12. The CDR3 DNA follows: TGTGCCAGCGGTCCCGGGACTAGCTTTCTGACAGATACGCAGTATTTT. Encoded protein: CASGPGTSFLTDTQYF.

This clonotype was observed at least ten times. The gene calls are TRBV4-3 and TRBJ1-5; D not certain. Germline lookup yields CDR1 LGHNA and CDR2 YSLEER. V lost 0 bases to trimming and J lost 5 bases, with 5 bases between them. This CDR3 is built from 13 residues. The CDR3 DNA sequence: TGCGCCAGCAGCCAAGATCCGTATCAGCCCCAGCATTTT. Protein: CASSQDPYQPQHF.